This T cell receptor beta chain emerged from a study of T cell responses to AZD1222 COVID-19 vaccine. The study's findings and limits: Along spike, vaccine-associated CD4 TCRs were found throughout, with dominance at 160-218 and 743-854.

This clone was observed once. Its cognate antigen is unknown. Sequenced by immunoSEQ multiplex PCR; TCRdb stores in-frame clones only, minus some. Here the sample spans 60,000 to 100,000 clones, roughly nine tenths being singletons. V shed 2 bases and J shed 7 bases, with 12 bases lying between them. CDR1 is SEHNR, CDR2 FQNEAQ, per germline (reference sequence). CDR3 length equals 14 residues. The receptor's source is an adult in good health. The sequences come from peripheral blood, collected on day 0 of AZD1222 vaccination. The V call is TRBV7-9, the J call TRBJ1-5; D is unclear. The CDR3 is CASSLTPANQPQHF. The DNA for the CDR3 is TGTGCCAGCAGCTTAACCCCGGCCAACCAGCCCCAGCATTTT.